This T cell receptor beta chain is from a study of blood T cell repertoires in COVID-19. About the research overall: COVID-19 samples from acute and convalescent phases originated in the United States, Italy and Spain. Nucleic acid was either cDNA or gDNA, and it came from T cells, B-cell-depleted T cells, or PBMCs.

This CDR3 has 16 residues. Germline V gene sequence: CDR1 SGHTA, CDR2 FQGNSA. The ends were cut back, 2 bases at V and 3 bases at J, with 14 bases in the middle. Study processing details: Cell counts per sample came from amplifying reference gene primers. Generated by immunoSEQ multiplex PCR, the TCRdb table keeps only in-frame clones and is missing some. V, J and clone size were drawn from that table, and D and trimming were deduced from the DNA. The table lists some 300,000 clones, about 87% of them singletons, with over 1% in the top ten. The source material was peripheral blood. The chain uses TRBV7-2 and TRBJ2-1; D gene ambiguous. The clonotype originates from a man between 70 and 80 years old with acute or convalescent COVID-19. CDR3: CASSLMTSALYNEQFF. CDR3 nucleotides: TGTGCCAGCAGCTTAATGACCAGCGCCCTCTACAATGAGCAGTTCTTC.